These 23 T cell receptor beta chains were sequenced from one sample in a study of blood T cells in healthy people across ages. A sample-barcoded 5' primer and a J-beta primer mix were used in a second PCR of roughly 7 to 12 cycles. TCRdb analysed the 5' RACE reads with MiXCR anew, one entry per CDR3 protein. This repertoire shows some 900,000 distinct CDR3 sequences, under 30% found once; its top ten account for around 16%. Material for sequencing was blood. These receptor sequences come from a woman older than 75 in good health.

This clonotype occurred many times. The chain links TRBV21-1 to TRBJ2-3; the table gives TRBD2 as D, unverified against the DNA. TRBV21-1 represents a pseudogene. The CDR3 length is 16 residues. Here the CDR3 reads CASSSGTVVYTDTQYF. CDR3 DNA: TGTGCCAGCAGCAGCGGGACGGTTGTCTACACAGATACGCAGTATTTT.

The chain combines TRBV10-3 with TRBJ1-5, with a tentative D call TRBD1 (5 bases). In germline, CDR1 is ENHRY, CDR2 SYGVKD. V lost 2 bases and J lost 6, with 11 bases in between. The CDR3 has 14 amino acids. The DNA of the CDR3 is TGTGCCATCAGTGAGCCCGGGGGTGTTCAGCCCCAGCATTTT. It specifies CAISEPGGVQPQHF.

This clonotype was detected a few times. The chain recombines TRBV18 with TRBJ1-2, with D perhaps matching TRBD1 (5 bases). This CDR3 is built from 14 residues. Between the trimmed V and J ends, which lost 0 bases and 3 bases, there was a span of 8 bases. Germline V lookup: CDR1 KGHSH, CDR2 LQKENI. The CDR3 loop reads CASSPPGVDYGYTF. As DNA, the CDR3 is TGTGCCAGCTCACCACCGGGGGTAGACTATGGCTACACCTTC.

The table lists this clonotype with many counts. The rearrangement joins TRBV3-1 to TRBJ1-1; D gene uncertain. From germline, CDR1 is LGHDT and CDR2 YNNKEL (reference sequence). The CDR3 spans 12 residues. V lost 1 base to trimming and J lost 6 bases, with 6 bases between them. This CDR3 reads CASSQGLSEAFF. In nucleotides, the CDR3 is TGTGCCAGCAGCCAAGGTTTGTCTGAAGCTTTCTTT.

This clonotype showed up just a few times. A much larger clone is a single base away; this may be a read error. The chain has TRBV7-2 and TRBJ2-1; 7 positions agree with TRBD2. Matching the DNA end better, TRBJ2-7 makes the J call doubtful. CDR1 is SGHTA, CDR2 FQGNSA, per germline. The CDR3 totals 14 residues. CDR3 DNA: TGTGCCAGCAGTAAATCTAGCGGACACAATGAGCAGTACTTC. Its translation: CASSKSSGHNEQYF.

The V and J genes are TRBV6-5 and TRBJ1-2, with 10 bases identical to TRBD1. With 0 bases clipped from V and 6 bases from J, the junction kept 7 bases outside the gene matches. Germline loops: CDR1 MNHEY, CDR2 SVGAGI. This CDR3 is 16 amino acids long. For the CDR3, the DNA is TGTGCCAGCAGTTACTCGGACCGGGGACAGGGGCATGGCTACACCTTC. This sequence encodes CASSYSDRGQGHGYTF.

At least ten counts were recorded for this clonotype. CDR3 amino acids: CSAYTRFNQPQHF. CDR3 nucleotide sequence: TGCAGTGCTTACACACGGTTCAATCAGCCCCAGCATTTT. The chain recombines TRBV20-1 with TRBJ1-5; the D is unclear. Germline CDR1 reads DFQATT; CDR2 reads SNEGSKA (reference sequence). The germline V and J ends were trimmed by 5 bases and 3 bases, with 11 bases remaining between them. The CDR3 spans 13 residues.

This chain joins TRBV10-3 and TRBJ2-1, with TRBD1 matching over 7 bases. With V trimmed by 4 bases and J by 3 bases, 9 bases remained unmatched. Germline-derived CDR1 and CDR2 are ENHRY and SYGVKD. The CDR3 loop spans 16 amino acids. The CDR3: CAISGFDRVSYNEQFF. The CDR3 bases are TGTGCCATCAGTGGTTTCGACAGGGTGAGCTACAATGAGCAGTTCTTC.

This clonotype was counted many times. The chain carries TRBV7-9 and TRBJ1-1; tentative D call: TRBD1 (6 bases). Germline values: CDR1 SEHNR, CDR2 FQNEAQ (reference sequence). V lost 5 bases and J 5 bases, leaving 9 bases between the germline ends. There are 12 residues in the CDR3. The CDR3 is CASSLTGTEAFF. For the CDR3, the DNA is TGTGCCAGCAGCCTCACAGGGACTGAAGCTTTCTTT.

The chain combines TRBV20-1 with TRBJ2-1; 12 nucleotides agree with TRBD2. Germline assignment: CDR1 DFQATT and CDR2 SNEGSKA (reference sequence). The CDR3 consists of 18 residues. J was trimmed by 1 base and V by 3 bases; bases with no gene match: 10. The CDR3 DNA reads TGCAGTGCTAGGGGGACTAGCGGGTGGAGTGGTTCCTACAATGAGCAGTTCTTC. Translation: CSARGTSGWSGSYNEQFF.

The chain recombines TRBV5-5 with TRBJ2-1, with 7 bases fitting TRBD2. Germline assignment: CDR1 SGHKS and CDR2 YYEKEE (reference sequence). The CDR3 is 15 amino acids. V was clipped by 2 bases and J by 9 bases; unmatched bases: 11. CDR3 amino acids: CASSFLAEVITEQFF. The CDR3 DNA is TGTGCCAGCAGCTTTCTAGCGGAGGTAATCACTGAGCAGTTCTTC. The whole variable domain, remainder taken from reference TRBV5-5 and TRBJ2-1, is DAGVTQSPTHLIKTRGQQVTLRCSPISGHKSVSWYQQVLGQGPQFIFQYYEKEERGRGNFPDRFSARQFPNYSSELNVNALLLGDSALYLCASSFLAEVITEQFFGPGTRLTVL.

As regards this clonotype: This clone may be a read error of a much larger clone one base away. This chain uses TRBV6-2 or TRBV6-3 with TRBJ2-1; either TRBD1 or TRBD2 may fit D (5 bases each). The V gene lost 8 bases and the J gene lost 2 bases, with 19 bases spanning the gap. There are 16 residues in the CDR3. Germline V gene sequence: CDR1 MNHEY, CDR2 SVGEGT. The CDR3 loop is CASSREGMGPYNEQFF. In DNA form, the CDR3 reads TGTGCCAGCTCAAGAGAGGGGATGGGACCCTACAATGAGCAGTTCTTC.

About this clonotype: Being one base from a much bigger clone, this may be a read error. The J gene is TRBJ2-7, the V gene TRBV10-3; unclear D gene. V was trimmed by 2 bases and J by 7 bases, leaving 15 bases between them. The CDR3 has 14 residues. Germline V gives CDR1 ENHRY, CDR2 SYGVKD. CDR3 residues: CAISENGERNEQYF. CDR3 bases: TGTGCCATCAGTGAGAACGGTGAACGCAATGAGCAGTACTTC.

In the case of this clonotype: A much bigger clone sits one base away, suggesting this may be a read error. V usage is TRBV9 and J usage is TRBJ2-5; D remains unclear. Germline V gene data show CDR1 as SGDLS and CDR2 as YYNGEE. Trimming cost V 0 bases and J 11 bases, with 11 bases left between them. This CDR3 is 12 amino acids long. Written as DNA, the CDR3 is TGTGCCAGCAGCGTAGTGTCGGATGAGCAGTACTTC. Its protein is CASSVVSDEQYF.

This clonotype was observed a single time. The chain links TRBV6-2 or TRBV6-3 to TRBJ1-6; 8 nucleotides match TRBD1. The CDR3 runs to 14 residues. Per the germline V gene, CDR1 is MNHEY and CDR2 is SVGEGT. V trimming: 5 bases; J trimming: 10 bases; junction bases outside the gene matches: 7. CDR3 in amino acids: CASSHQGAGSPLHF. As DNA, the CDR3 is TGTGCCAGCAGTCATCAGGGGGCAGGATCACCCCTCCACTTT.

This clonotype was detected only a few times. The J gene is TRBJ2-2, the V gene TRBV27; perhaps TRBD2 as D (6 bases). This CDR3 contains 15 residues. Trimming removed 2 bases from V and 1 base from J, with 8 bases in between. Per the germline V gene, CDR1 is MNHEY and CDR2 is SMNVEV (reference sequence). The CDR3: CASSLNGRNTGELFF. The CDR3 DNA sequence: TGTGCCAGCAGTTTAAACGGGAGGAACACCGGGGAGCTGTTTTTT.

This clonotype was counted a few times. The chain recombines TRBV5-1 with TRBJ2-1, with 11 bases matching TRBD2. Germline values: CDR1 SGHRS, CDR2 YFSETQ. This CDR3 region has 16 residues. V was clipped by 0 bases and J by 10 bases; unmatched bases: 9. CDR3 sequence: CASSLGGSGGAKEQFF. Here the CDR3 DNA reads TGCGCCAGCAGCTTGGGGGGTAGCGGGGGGGCAAAGGAGCAGTTCTTC. Looking up the rest from reference TRBV5-1 and TRBJ2-1 gives the full variable domain: KAGVTQTPRYLIKTRGQQVTLSCSPISGHRSVSWYQQTPGQGLQFLFEYFSETQRNKGNFPGRFSGRQFSNSRSEMNVSTLELGDSALYLCASSLGGSGGAKEQFFGPGTRLTVL.

Comments on this clonotype: Since a much larger clone is just one base distant, this may be a read error. This chain joins TRBV4-3 and TRBJ1-3, with 7 bases fitting TRBD1. Trimming at V came to 3 bases and at J to 2 bases, leaving 4 bases not matched to a gene. The germline V gene encodes CDR1 LGHNA and CDR2 YSLEER. There are 15 residues in the CDR3. The CDR3 spells CASSQTTGAGNTIYF. CDR3 DNA sequence: TGCGCCAGCAGCCAGACCACAGGGGCTGGAAACACCATATATTTT.

As concerns this clonotype: A much bigger clone sits one base away, suggesting this may be a read error. The V and J genes are TRBV20-1 and TRBJ2-3; 7 bases are shared with TRBD2. The germline gives CDR1 DFQATT, CDR2 SNEGSKA (reference sequence). This CDR3 comprises 14 residues. V shed 5 bases and J 6 bases; nucleotides not matched to a gene: 11. CDR3 DNA sequence: TGCAGTGCTCTCGGCCGGCTAGCGGCGGATACGCAGTATTTT. Encoded protein: CSALGRLAADTQYF.

This clonotype came up many times. The V call is TRBV7-2, the J call TRBJ2-3; 9 bases fit TRBD2. V trimming: 1 base; J trimming: 1 base; junction bases outside the gene matches: 3. This CDR3 is 16 amino acids long. Germline CDR1 is SGHTA and CDR2 is FQGNSA. CDR3 sequence reads: CASSLVERGGTDTQYF. CDR3 nucleotides: TGTGCCAGCAGCTTAGTGGAGCGGGGGGGCACAGATACGCAGTATTTT.

Concerning this clonotype: Possible read error: a much larger clone is one base away. Written as DNA, the CDR3 is TGCGCCAGCCGCCAAGATGCGGGGAATCAGCCCCAGCATTTT. Translation: CASRQDAGNQPQHF. This chain uses TRBV4-3 with TRBJ1-5; D gene unclear. This CDR3 is built from 14 residues. Germline CDR1 reads LGHNA; CDR2 reads YSLEER.

This clonotype was recorded at least ten times. This sequence joins TRBV6-5 and TRBJ2-1; 13 bases align to TRBD2. The CDR3 sequence is 16 residues long. With V trimmed by 2 bases and J by 8 bases, 6 bases remained unmatched. Looked up from germline, CDR1 is MNHEY and CDR2 is SVGAGI. CDR3 nucleotides: TGTGCCAGCAGTTACCGTAGACTAGCGGGGGGCGATGAGCAGTTCTTC. It encodes CASSYRRLAGGDEQFF.

Worth noting for this clonotype: Mismatch with germline at one junction end may stem from a read error. This chain uses TRBV5-1 with TRBJ2-1; D call uncertain. The J call may be faulty, since TRBJ2-7 better matches the DNA end. Germline CDR1 reads SGHRS; CDR2 reads YFSETQ. The CDR3 sequence is 15 residues long. The CDR3 is CASSLGRSSYNEQYF. The CDR3 coding sequence is TGTGCCAGCAGCTTAGGCAGGAGCTCCTACAATGAGCAGTACTTC.